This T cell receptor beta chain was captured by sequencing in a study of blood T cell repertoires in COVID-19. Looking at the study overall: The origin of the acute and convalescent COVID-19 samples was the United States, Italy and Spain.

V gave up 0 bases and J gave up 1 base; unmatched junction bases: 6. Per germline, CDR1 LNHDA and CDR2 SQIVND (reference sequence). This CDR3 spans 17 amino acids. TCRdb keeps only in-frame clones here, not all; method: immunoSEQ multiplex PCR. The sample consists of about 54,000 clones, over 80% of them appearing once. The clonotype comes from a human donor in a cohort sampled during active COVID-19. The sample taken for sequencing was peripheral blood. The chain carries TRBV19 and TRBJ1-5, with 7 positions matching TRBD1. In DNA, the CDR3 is TGTGCCAGTAGTATAGATCTGGGCAGGGGGAGCAATCAGCCCCAGCATTTT. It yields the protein CASSIDLGRGSNQPQHF.